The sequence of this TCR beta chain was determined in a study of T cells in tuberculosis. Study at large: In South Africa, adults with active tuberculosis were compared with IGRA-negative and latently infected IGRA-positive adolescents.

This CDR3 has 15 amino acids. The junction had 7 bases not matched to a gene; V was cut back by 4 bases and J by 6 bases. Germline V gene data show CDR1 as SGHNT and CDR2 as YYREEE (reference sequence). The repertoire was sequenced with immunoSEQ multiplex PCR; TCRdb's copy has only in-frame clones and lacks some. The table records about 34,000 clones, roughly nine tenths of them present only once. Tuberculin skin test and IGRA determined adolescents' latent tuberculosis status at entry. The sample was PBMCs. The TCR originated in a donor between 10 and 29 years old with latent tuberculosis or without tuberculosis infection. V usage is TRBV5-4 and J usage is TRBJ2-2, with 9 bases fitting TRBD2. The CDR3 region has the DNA TGTGCCAGCAGCCGTCGGGCGGGAGGGCCCGGGGAGCTGTTTTTT. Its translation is CASSRRAGGPGELFF.